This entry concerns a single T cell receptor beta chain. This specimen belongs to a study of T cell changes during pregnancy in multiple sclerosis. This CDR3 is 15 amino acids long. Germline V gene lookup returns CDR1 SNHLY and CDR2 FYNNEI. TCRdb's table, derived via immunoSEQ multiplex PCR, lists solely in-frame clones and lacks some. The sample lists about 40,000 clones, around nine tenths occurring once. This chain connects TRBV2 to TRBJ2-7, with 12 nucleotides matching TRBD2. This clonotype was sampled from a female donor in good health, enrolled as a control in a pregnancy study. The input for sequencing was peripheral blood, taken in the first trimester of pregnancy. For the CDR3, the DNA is TGTGCTGCGGTAAGGGGACTAGCGGGCTCCTACGAGCAGTACTTC. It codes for CAAVRGLAGSYEQYF.